The sequence of this T cell receptor (beta chain) was determined in a study of cytomegalovirus exposure and HLA in healthy donors. Study conclusions and caveats: HLA-A and HLA-B allele assignments for most subjects were reportedly predicted accurately using TCR beta sequences.

V lost 0 bases and J lost 8, with 9 bases in between. Germline assignment: CDR1 SGHKS and CDR2 YYEKEE (reference sequence). This CDR3 has 13 residues. The PCR was carried out with 60 Vbeta primers and 13 Jbeta primers. The table came from immunoSEQ multiplex PCR; TCRdb's copy has only in-frame clones and leaves some out. In the table there are around 190,000 clones, more than 70% of which are singletons. This clone came up a few times. Its target is not known. Input material: PBMCs. This chain uses TRBV5-5 with TRBJ2-1, with TRBD2 as a possible D gene (6 bases). This receptor was obtained from a man in his forties or fifties in good health and CMV-seropositive. For the CDR3, the DNA is TGTGCCAGCAGCTTGGCCGGAGGGCATGAGCAGTTCTTC. Amino acid sequence: CASSLAGGHEQFF. Full variable domain (rest looked up from reference TRBV5-5 and TRBJ2-1): DAGVTQSPTHLIKTRGQQVTLRCSPISGHKSVSWYQQVLGQGPQFIFQYYEKEERGRGNFPDRFSARQFPNYSSELNVNALLLGDSALYLCASSLAGGHEQFFGPGTRLTVL.